This T cell receptor (beta chain) was sequenced for a study of T cells after yellow fever vaccination. Study-wide results and limits: Weaker, the secondary response had a peak occurring faster, on day 5 versus 15. Subsequent booster samples again held most clones from primary vaccination (more than 95% CD4, nearly 90% CD8).

One entry per CDR3 protein, called by TCRdb with MiXCR from the 5' RACE reads. The profile shows around 180,000 distinct CDR3 sequences, approximately 6.2% of them singletons. This clonotype showed up many times. Antigen: not known. CDR3 length: 12 residues. Between the trimmed V and J ends, which lost 6 bases and 8 bases, there was a span of 11 bases. The receptor was isolated from a man between 18 and 35 years old who received the YFV17D yellow fever vaccine. V usage is TRBV12-3 or TRBV12-4 and J usage is TRBJ2-1, with a tentative D call TRBD2 (7 bases). The material was CD4+ T cells sorted from PBMCs, obtained on the day of the first yellow fever vaccination. CDR3: CASSFGGHEQFF. CDR3 nucleotides: TGTGCCAGCAGCTTCGGGGGGCATGAGCAGTTCTTC.